Following are 13 T cell receptor beta chains from one sample sequenced in a study of T-cell memory formation after mild COVID-19. TCRdb reprocessed the 5' RACE reads with MiXCR, giving one entry per CDR3 protein. Among hundreds of thousands of distinct CDR3 sequences, about 16% were seen once, and the ten largest hold 20% to 25%. Material for sequencing was PBMCs or a T cell subset sorted from them (not recorded which). Receptors were obtained from a man between 18 and 29 years old who had mild COVID-19 (a few samples of this study predate the infection). Cell type and time point are not known.

DNA for the CDR3: TGCGCCAGCAGCCAAGAGGGAGAGCAGCCCCAGCATTTT. Translating it yields CASSQEGEQPQHF. The chain recombines TRBV4-3 with TRBJ1-5, with D hard to call. V gave up 0 bases and J gave up 7 bases, with 7 bases separating them. Germline V gives CDR1 LGHNA, CDR2 YSLEER. The CDR3 has 13 amino acids.

The chain recombines TRBV3-1 with TRBJ1-3; no firm D call. There are 14 residues in the CDR3. The ends were cut back, 7 bases at V and 0 bases at J, with 10 bases in the middle. Germline lookup yields CDR1 LGHDT and CDR2 YNNKEL (reference sequence). CDR3 DNA: TGTGCCAGCACGAACCAGTTCTCTGGAAACACCATATATTTT. This translates into CASTNQFSGNTIYF.

In its sample, this clonotype was seen a few times. The chain is built from TRBV28 and TRBJ2-1, with D tentatively TRBD1 (5 bases). This CDR3 spans 12 amino acids. The V end lost 7 bases, the J end lost 11 bases, and 15 bases lay between the germline ends. Germline V gene data show CDR1 as MDHEN and CDR2 as SYDVKM. CDR3 sequence (DNA): TGTGCCAGCACACCCTCCAGGGTACAGCAGTTCTTC. It yields the protein CASTPSRVQQFF.

This clonotype appeared many times. The chain has TRBV12-3 or TRBV12-4 and TRBJ2-7; TRBD1 matches 7 bases. With 5 bases clipped from V and 0 bases from J, the junction kept 4 bases outside the gene matches. The CDR3 runs 14 residues. The DNA of the CDR3 is TGTGCCAGCAGTCGGGGACAGAGCTCCTACGAGCAGTACTTC. It is translated as CASSRGQSSYEQYF.

This clonotype was counted a few times. The chain has TRBV12-3 or TRBV12-4 and TRBJ2-3; 10 nucleotides line up with TRBD2. The V segment lost 2 bases and the J segment 6 bases; nucleotides outside the gene matches: 5. CDR3 length equals 15 residues. CDR3 coding DNA: TGTGCCAGCAGTTTATCTAGCGGGGGCTTCGATACGCAGTATTTT. Its translation is CASSLSSGGFDTQYF.

This clonotype came up a few times. The chain carries TRBV3-1 and TRBJ1-1, with 7 bases aligning to TRBD1. Germline V gene sequence: CDR1 LGHDT, CDR2 YNNKEL (reference sequence). CDR3 length: 20 residues. V lost 0 bases, J lost 2 bases, and 18 bases stayed unmatched. The CDR3, as DNA: TGTGCCAGCAGCCAAGACCGCAAATCCCGGGACAGAGGCGACAACACTGAAGCTTTCTTT. Amino acids: CASSQDRKSRDRGDNTEAFF.

For this clonotype: Its ends do not fully match the called genes, so a read error is possible. The genes are TRBV4-1 and TRBJ2-7; TRBD1 matches 8 bases. Germline CDR1 reads MGHRA; CDR2 reads YSYEKL. CDR3 size: 16 residues. This chain's CDR3 is CASSLLVTGERYVQYF. CDR3 coding DNA: TGCGCCAGCAGCCTCCTCGTGACAGGGGAACGCTACGTGCAGTACTTC.

This clonotype turned up a few times. The chain has TRBV10-3 and TRBJ2-2; D is undetermined. Trimming took off 3 bases at V and 0 bases at J, with 5 bases between the two ends. CDR1 ENHRY and CDR2 SYGVKD come from the germline V gene. The CDR3 extends over 14 amino acids. CDR3 DNA sequence: TGTGCCATCAGTGACAGCGCGAACACCGGGGAGCTGTTTTTT. Its translation: CAISDSANTGELFF.

This chain joins TRBV3-1 and TRBJ2-3; 7 bases are shared with TRBD1. Trimming cost V 6 bases and J 0 bases; bases outside gene matches: 3. Germline V gene data show CDR1 as LGHDT and CDR2 as YNNKEL (reference sequence). The CDR3 has 14 amino acids. CDR3 sequence: CASRTGYSTDTQYF. CDR3 DNA: TGTGCCAGCAGGACAGGGTATAGCACAGATACGCAGTATTTT.

The rearrangement joins TRBV5-1 to TRBJ1-3, with D maybe TRBD1 (6 bases). The CDR3 is 16 residues long. The germline V gene encodes CDR1 SGHRS and CDR2 YFSETQ. V lost 0 bases to trimming and J lost 4 bases, with 14 bases between them. DNA of the CDR3: TGCGCCAGCAGCTTGGGACAGGCCGCTGGGGGAAACACCATATATTTT. The encoded protein is CASSLGQAAGGNTIYF.

In its sample, this clonotype was seen a few times. The rearrangement uses TRBV4-3 and TRBJ1-1, with no clear D. CDR1 and CDR2 (germline): LGHNA, YSLEER. The germline V and J ends were trimmed by 2 bases and 5 bases, with 18 bases remaining between them. The CDR3 is made up of 16 amino acids. CDR3 DNA: TGCGCCAGCAGCCAACTCGAGCTCGAAAGGAGAACTGAAGCTTTCTTT. This encodes CASSQLELERRTEAFF.

This clonotype was observed at least ten times. The chain is built from TRBV20-1 and TRBJ2-5, with 9 bases fitting TRBD2. CDR3 length: 12 residues. The junction had 0 bases not matched to a gene; V was cut back by 3 bases and J by 4 bases. Per germline, CDR1 DFQATT and CDR2 SNEGSKA (reference sequence). As DNA, the CDR3 is TGCAGTGCTAGGACTAGCGGAGAGACCCAGTACTTC. This codes for CSARTSGETQYF.

This chain links TRBV7-2 with TRBJ2-7; 7 bases fit TRBD2. The J segment lost 2 bases and the V segment lost 2 bases, leaving 12 bases of the junction unmatched. Germline V gives CDR1 SGHTA, CDR2 FQGNSA. The CDR3 runs to 17 residues. The CDR3 DNA sequence: TGTGCCAGCAGCTTAAAGATGGGATATGGGGGGGCCTACGAGCAGTACGTC. Its protein is CASSLKMGYGGAYEQYV.